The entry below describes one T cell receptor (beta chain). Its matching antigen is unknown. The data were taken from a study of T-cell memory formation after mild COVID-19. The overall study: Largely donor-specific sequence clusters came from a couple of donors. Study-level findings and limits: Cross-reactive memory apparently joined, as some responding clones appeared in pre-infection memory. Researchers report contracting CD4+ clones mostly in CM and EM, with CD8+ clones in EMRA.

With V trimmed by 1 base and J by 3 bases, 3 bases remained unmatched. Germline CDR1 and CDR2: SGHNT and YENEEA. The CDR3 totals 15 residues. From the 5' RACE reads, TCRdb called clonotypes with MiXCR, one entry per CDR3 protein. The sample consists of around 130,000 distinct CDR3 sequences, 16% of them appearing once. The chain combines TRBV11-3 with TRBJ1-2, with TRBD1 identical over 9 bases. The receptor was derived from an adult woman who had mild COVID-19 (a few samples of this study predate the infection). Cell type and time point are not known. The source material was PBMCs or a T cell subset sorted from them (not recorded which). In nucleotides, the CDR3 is TGTGCCAGCAGCTTAGGACAGGGGGGTCACTATGGCTACACCTTC. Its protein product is CASSLGQGGHYGYTF.